What follows are 11 T cell receptor beta chains derived from one specimen sequenced in a study of CD8 T cells in Susac syndrome. The RNA, about 0.45 to 1 ug, was put through reverse transcription using random hexamers. TCRdb itself ran the immunoSEQ multiplex PCR reads through MiXCR, one entry per CDR3 protein. This sample carries some 160,000 distinct CDR3 sequences, 85% to 95% of them seen once, and the ten largest clones take roughly 0.11%. Specimen: CD4+ T cells from PBMCs. These receptors originate from a human donor with Susac syndrome.

The V and J genes are TRBV30 and TRBJ2-7; D is ambiguous. V lost 0 bases to trimming and J lost 9 bases, with 12 bases between them. This CDR3 region has 12 residues. Germline values: CDR1 GTSNPN, CDR2 SVGIG (reference sequence). The CDR3 sequence is CAWSVQTPGQYF. The DNA for the CDR3 is TGTGCCTGGAGTGTACAGACACCGGGGCAGTACTTC.

The genes are TRBV12-3 or TRBV12-4 and TRBJ1-5; D not resolved. V lost 3 bases, J lost 4 bases, and 7 bases lay in between. The CDR3 has 13 residues. Written as DNA, the CDR3 is TGTGCCAGCAGTTTTATCGAGAATCAGCCCCAGCATTTT. This codes for CASSFIENQPQHF.

This chain uses TRBV5-1 with TRBJ2-3; D not resolved. Between the trimmed V and J ends, which lost 0 bases and 4 bases, there was a span of 9 bases. This CDR3 contains 14 residues. Germline lookup yields CDR1 SGHRS and CDR2 YFSETQ. The CDR3 DNA reads as TGCGCCAGCAGCTTGGAAATAGCCCCAGATACGCAGTATTTT. Its translation is CASSLEIAPDTQYF.

This chain links TRBV30 with TRBJ1-1; a possible D gene is TRBD1 (6 bases). V dropped 1 base and J dropped 1 base, with 16 bases sitting between them. Germline V gene lookup returns CDR1 GTSNPN and CDR2 SVGIG (reference sequence). The CDR3 is made up of 16 amino acids. The CDR3: CAWSDTGQQKNTEAFF. For the CDR3, the DNA is TGTGCCTGGAGTGACACAGGACAGCAAAAGAACACTGAAGCTTTCTTT.

The CDR3 DNA reads TGTGCCAGCAGCTTAGGTCAGGGGGGGCCCTACAATGAGCAGTTCTTC. Protein sequence: CASSLGQGGPYNEQFF. This chain connects TRBV7-8 to TRBJ2-1, with D perhaps being TRBD1 or TRBD2 (7 bases each). Looked up from germline, CDR1 is SGHVS and CDR2 is FQNEAQ. Trimming stripped 1 base from V and 2 bases from J, with 12 bases between. The length of the CDR3 is 16 residues.

The DNA of the CDR3 is TGTGCCAGCAGCGTAGGTGGGGTGGGAGATACGCAGTATTTT. Translated, it gives CASSVGGVGDTQYF. The chain employs TRBV9 and TRBJ2-3, with D hard to call. The CDR3 length is 14 residues. CDR1 is SGDLS and CDR2 is YYNGEE in the germline V gene. V lost 0 bases to trimming and J lost 5 bases, with 10 bases between them.

The rearrangement links TRBV9 to TRBJ1-2; D uncertain. The CDR3 contains 11 residues. The V and J ends lost 4 bases and 8 bases respectively, with 9 bases between them. Per germline, CDR1 SGDLS and CDR2 YYNGEE. The CDR3 loop reads CASSPVEGYTF. As DNA, the CDR3 is TGTGCCAGCAGCCCAGTGGAGGGCTACACCTTC.

The chain is built from TRBV20-1 and TRBJ2-3; TRBD2 matches at 7 bases. V lost 2 bases to trimming and J lost 2 bases; unmatched junction nucleotides: 4. This CDR3 spans 14 amino acids. Germline V CDR1 and CDR2: DFQATT, SNEGSKA (reference sequence). The DNA of the CDR3 is TGCAGTGCTAGAAGGCTAGCGGACACAGATACGCAGTATTTT. Its translation is CSARRLADTDTQYF.

The V gene is TRBV20-1, the J gene TRBJ2-5; either TRBD1 or TRBD2 may supply D (5 bases each). Germline CDR1 and CDR2: DFQATT and SNEGSKA (reference sequence). V was cut by 6 bases and J by 5 bases, with 13 bases left in between. The CDR3 consists of 12 residues. CDR3 sequence: CSAAGAGETQYF. CDR3 coding DNA: TGCAGTGCAGCCGGGGCTGGGGAGACCCAGTACTTC.

J is TRBJ1-2 and V is TRBV5-1; D is uncertain. Per the germline V gene, CDR1 is SGHRS and CDR2 is YFSETQ. V lost 2 bases, J lost 1 base, and 6 bases lay in between. CDR3 size: 13 residues. The CDR3 loop is CASSLHINYGYTF. CDR3 in DNA: TGCGCCAGCAGCTTACACATTAACTATGGCTACACCTTC.

The chain has TRBV4-2 and TRBJ2-7; D is perhaps TRBD1 (6 bases). With 1 base removed from V and 3 bases from J, the gap between germline ends came to 16 bases. In germline, CDR1 is LGHNA, CDR2 YNFKEQ. CDR3 length: 16 residues. In DNA form, the CDR3 reads TGTGCCAGCAGCCAAGGGTATGGGGCACAGGGCTACGAGCAGTACTTC. It translates to CASSQGYGAQGYEQYF.